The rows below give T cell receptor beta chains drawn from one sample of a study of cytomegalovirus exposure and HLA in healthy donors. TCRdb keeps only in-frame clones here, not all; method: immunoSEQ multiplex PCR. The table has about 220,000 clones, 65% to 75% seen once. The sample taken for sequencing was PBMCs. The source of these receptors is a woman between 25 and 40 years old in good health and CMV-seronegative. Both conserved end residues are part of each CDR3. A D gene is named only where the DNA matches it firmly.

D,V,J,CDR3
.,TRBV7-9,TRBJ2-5,CSSSRGVYSVQETQYF
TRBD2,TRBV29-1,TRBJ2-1,CSVALLAGAPLNEQFF
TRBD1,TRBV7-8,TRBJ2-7,CASVQGESSYEQYF
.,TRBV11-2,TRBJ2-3,CASSSGGSDTQYF
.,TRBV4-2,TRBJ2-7,CASSQAGLSYEQYF
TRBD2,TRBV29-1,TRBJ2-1,CSVVLYQGGGSLYNEQFF
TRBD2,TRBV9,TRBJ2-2,CASALGGTNTGELFF
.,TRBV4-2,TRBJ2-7,CASSQDWTEISYEQYF
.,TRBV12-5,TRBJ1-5,CASGLKLGTNQPQHF
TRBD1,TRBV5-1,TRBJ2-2,CASSATGVGSGELFF
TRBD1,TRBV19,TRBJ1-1,CASSYRGNTEAFF
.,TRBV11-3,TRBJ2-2,CACRDPDTGELFF
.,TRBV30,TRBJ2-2,CAWLQKGSAGELFF
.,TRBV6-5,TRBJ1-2,CASSTRTGKGSYTF
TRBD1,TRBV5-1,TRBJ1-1,CASFVGQGTEAFF
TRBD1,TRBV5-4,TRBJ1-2,CASSSTGTAYGYTF
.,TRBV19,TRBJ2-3,CASSSAGNTDTQYF
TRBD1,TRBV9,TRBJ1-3,CASRTGTGFGIAGNTIYF
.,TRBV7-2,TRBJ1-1,CASSLRVTEAFF
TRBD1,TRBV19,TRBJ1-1,CASSVQGNTEAFF
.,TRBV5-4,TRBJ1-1,CASSWEGVWTEAFF
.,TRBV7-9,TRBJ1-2,CASSFGLFYGYTF
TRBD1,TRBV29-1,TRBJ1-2,CSVADRDGYTF
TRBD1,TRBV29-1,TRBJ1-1,CSIGTALNTEAFF
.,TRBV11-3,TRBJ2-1,CASSLDNAGYNEQFF
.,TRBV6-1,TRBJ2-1,CASSARADNEQFF
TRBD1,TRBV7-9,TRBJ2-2,CSSSLWGQGNTGELFF
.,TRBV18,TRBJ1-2,CASSPPRLQGGRGYTF
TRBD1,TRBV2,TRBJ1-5,CASRGTGVGQPQHF
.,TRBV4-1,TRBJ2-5,CASSRLGLKETQYF
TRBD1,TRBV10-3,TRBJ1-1,CAIRTGRTEAFF
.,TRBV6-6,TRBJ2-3,CASSYSPYLDTQYF
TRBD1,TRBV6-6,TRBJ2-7,CASSLDRGRYEQYF
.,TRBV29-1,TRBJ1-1,CSVLALNTEAFF
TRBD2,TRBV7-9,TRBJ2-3,CASSFGGDADTQYF
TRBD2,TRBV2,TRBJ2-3,CASTNSGLAGSKQYF
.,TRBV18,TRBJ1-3,CASSSSGGSGNTIYF
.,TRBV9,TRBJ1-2,CASSVRGGVYGYTF
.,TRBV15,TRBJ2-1,CATSRGRESYNEQFF
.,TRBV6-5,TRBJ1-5,CASRAGRRGNQPQHF
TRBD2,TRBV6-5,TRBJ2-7,CASSWGGGGNEQYF
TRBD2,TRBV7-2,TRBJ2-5,CASSVGLARETQYF
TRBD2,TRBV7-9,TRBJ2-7,CASSLGARGVTYEQYF
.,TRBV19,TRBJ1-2,CASSILSGIYGYTF
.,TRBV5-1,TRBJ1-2,CASSPGQSYGYTF
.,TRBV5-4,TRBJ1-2,CASSLSSSGYGYTF
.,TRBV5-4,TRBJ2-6,CASSLVIWASGANVLTF
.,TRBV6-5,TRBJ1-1,CASSHDSQGQGAFF
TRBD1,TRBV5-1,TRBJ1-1,CASNQGQPNTEAFF
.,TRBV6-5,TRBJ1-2,CASSYSSYEGYTF
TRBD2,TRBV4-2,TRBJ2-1,CASSPMGLAGGPEQFF
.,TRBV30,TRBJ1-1,CALSRGNTEAFF
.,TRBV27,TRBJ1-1,CASKPAGGKLNTEAFF
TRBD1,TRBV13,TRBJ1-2,CASSPGRQGRRFHTF
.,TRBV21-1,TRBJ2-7,CASSPRGLPGTYEQYF
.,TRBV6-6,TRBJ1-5,CARSYSRKDQHF
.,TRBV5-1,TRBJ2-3,CASSLHGRGASDTQYF
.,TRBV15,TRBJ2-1,CATSREEGGITYNEQFF
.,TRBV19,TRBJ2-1,CASNTPPDEQFF
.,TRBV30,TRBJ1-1,CAWSVISEAFF